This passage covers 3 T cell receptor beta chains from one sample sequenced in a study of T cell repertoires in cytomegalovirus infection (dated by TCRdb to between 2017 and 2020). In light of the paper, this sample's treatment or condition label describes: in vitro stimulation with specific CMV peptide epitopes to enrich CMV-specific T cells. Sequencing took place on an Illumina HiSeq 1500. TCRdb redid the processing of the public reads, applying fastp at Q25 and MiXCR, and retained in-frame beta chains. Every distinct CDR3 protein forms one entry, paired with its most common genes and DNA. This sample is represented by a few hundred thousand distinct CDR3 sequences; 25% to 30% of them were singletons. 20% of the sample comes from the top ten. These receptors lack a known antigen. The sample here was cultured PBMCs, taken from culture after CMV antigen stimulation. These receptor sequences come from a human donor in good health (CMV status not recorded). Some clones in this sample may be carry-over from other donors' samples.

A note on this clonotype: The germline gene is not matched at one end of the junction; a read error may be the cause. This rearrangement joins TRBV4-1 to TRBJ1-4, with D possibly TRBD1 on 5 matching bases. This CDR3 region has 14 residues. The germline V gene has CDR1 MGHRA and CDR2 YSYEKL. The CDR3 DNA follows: TGTGCCAGCAGCCAAGGGACTTACGATGAAAAACTGTTTTTT. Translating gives CASSQGTYDEKLFF.

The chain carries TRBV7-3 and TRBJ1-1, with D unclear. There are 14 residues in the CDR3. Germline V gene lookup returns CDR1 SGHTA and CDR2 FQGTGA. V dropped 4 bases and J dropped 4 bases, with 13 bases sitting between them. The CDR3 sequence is CASSYGEVSTEAFF. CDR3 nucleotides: TGTGCCAGCAGCTATGGAGAAGTAAGCACTGAAGCTTTCTTT.

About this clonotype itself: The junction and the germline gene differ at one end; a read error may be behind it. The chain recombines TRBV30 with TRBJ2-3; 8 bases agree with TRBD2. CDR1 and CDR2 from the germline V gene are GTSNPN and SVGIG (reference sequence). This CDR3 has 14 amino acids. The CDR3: CDWSFAGGADTQYF. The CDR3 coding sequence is TGTGACTGGAGTTTTGCGGGAGGCGCAGATACGCAGTATTTT.